The sequence of this T cell receptor beta chain was determined in a study of shared clonotypes between healthy human individuals. Germline trimming cut 4 bases from V and 0 bases from J; bases unmatched to any gene: 8. The CDR3 consists of 16 residues. Germline V gene data show CDR1 as KGHSH and CDR2 as LQKENI. Assay: immunoSEQ multiplex PCR; the TCRdb copy retains only in-frame clones and omits some. The repertoire holds millions of clones, more than 90% seen once, with 0.14% in the top ten. Findings of the study overall: Shared clonotypes: roughly 4.5% naive CD4, 3.5% to 4% naive CD8, 2.3% memory CD4, under 0.5% memory CD8.

This clone was detected only a few times. What it recognizes is unknown. J is TRBJ1-1 and V is TRBV18; TRBD1 aligns across 7 bases. The sequenced sample consisted of naive CD4+ T cells sorted from blood. The subset here: CD45RA+ positively selected. This receptor was obtained from a man aged 18 to 29 in good health. The CDR3 DNA is TGTGCCAGCTCACTAACCGGCAGGGGGATGAACACTGAAGCTTTCTTT. This translates into CASSLTGRGMNTEAFF. The whole variable domain, remainder taken from reference TRBV18 and TRBJ1-1, is NAGVMQNPRHLVRRRGQEARLRCSPMKGHSHVYWYRQLPEEGLKFMVYLQKENIIDESGMPKERFSAEFPKEGPSILRIQQVVRGDSAAYFCASSLTGRGMNTEAFFGQGTRLTVV.